This record looks at one T cell receptor (beta chain) sequence and its context. What it binds is not known. The germline V gene encodes CDR1 SGHNT and CDR2 YENEEA. The CDR3 spans 17 residues. After removal of 5 bases from V and 5 bases from J, the junction contained 8 bases not matched to a gene. Cells sorted as Tregs were CD4+, CD25+ and CD127-/low. General study findings and limits: Tumor memory CD4+ T cell TCR gene usage clustered with blood and lymph node memory CD4+ cells and lymph node naive CD4+ cells. Whole repertoires were not studied in the larger cohort, only one V-J beta rearrangement.

Constant-region reverse primers amplified full-length variable regions, followed by semi-nested Nested Universal Primer A PCR. A single record per CDR3 protein comes from TCRdb applying MiXCR to the 5' RACE reads. The sample records 52,000 or so distinct CDR3 sequences, less than 25% being singletons. The clonotype was recovered from a female donor with breast cancer. Sequencing input: tumor-infiltrating Tregs sorted from the breast tumor. The rearrangement links TRBV11-3 to TRBJ2-3, with 15 bases matching TRBD2. The CDR3 DNA reads TGTGCCAGCAGCGGCCGGACTAGCGGGGGGGCTGGAGATACGCAGTATTTT. This encodes CASSGRTSGGAGDTQYF.